This T cell receptor beta chain emerged from a study of siplizumab effects on memory and regulatory T cells. Libraries were prepared by immunoSEQ multiplex PCR; TCRdb keeps only in-frame clonotypes and omits some of them. The sample includes approximately 110,000 clones, approximately 94% of them seen just once. The germline V and J ends were trimmed by 0 bases and 0 bases, with 5 bases remaining between them. Germline V gives CDR1 LNHNV, CDR2 YYDKDF (reference sequence). This CDR3 has 15 amino acids. The receptor was isolated from a human donor in good health. The source material was CD4+ T cells sorted from blood. V usage is TRBV15 and J usage is TRBJ2-2; D uncertain. The CDR3 bases are TGTGCCACCAGCAGAGAGGCGTCGAACACCGGGGAGCTGTTTTTT. It translates to CATSREASNTGELFF.